This T cell receptor (beta chain) was obtained from a study of cytomegalovirus exposure and HLA in healthy donors. A multiplex PCR was run with 60 Vbeta primers and 13 Jbeta primers. Measured with immunoSEQ multiplex PCR; TCRdb has only the in-frame clones, and not every one. The sample shows approximately 100,000 clones, more than 65% of them seen only once. The germline CDR1 and CDR2 sequences are SGHTA and FQGTGA. This CDR3 spans 15 amino acids. The TCR originated in a middle-aged man in good health and CMV-seropositive. The sample was PBMCs. The chain carries TRBV7-3 and TRBJ2-5; tentative D call: TRBD2 (6 bases). The J call may be mistaken, given a closer DNA end match to TRBJ2-7. DNA of the CDR3: TGTGCCAGCAGCCCGCGTGGGGGGTATCTCTACGAGCAGTACTTC. This translates into CASSPRGGYLYEQYF.